A selection of T cell receptor beta chains follows, all from one sample in a study of blood T cell repertoires in COVID-19. Measured with immunoSEQ multiplex PCR; TCRdb has only the in-frame clones, and not every one. The sample lists about 230,000 clones; 86% were seen once. The sequenced material came from peripheral blood. These receptors originate from a man aged 50-60 years with COVID-19, enrolled during active disease. Both conserved end residues are trimmed from each CDR3. Fields, in order: V gene, J gene, D gene, CDR3 protein. The D gene is left open where the match is weak.

v_gene: TRBV3-1/TRBV3-2
j_gene: TRBJ2-5
d_gene: TRBD2
CDR3aa: ASSRYAGGGSETQY

v_gene: TRBV27
j_gene: TRBJ1-2
d_gene: .
CDR3aa: ASSWQGTVGYT

v_gene: TRBV5-6
j_gene: TRBJ2-7
d_gene: TRBD1
CDR3aa: ASSHTTVVGQGAHEQY

v_gene: TRBV3-1/TRBV3-2
j_gene: TRBJ2-1
d_gene: .
CDR3aa: ASSQDRRGGAGSTYNEQF

v_gene: TRBV28
j_gene: TRBJ1-6
d_gene: TRBD1
CDR3aa: ASNPPDRGGLSPLH

v_gene: TRBV6-2/TRBV6-3
j_gene: TRBJ2-1
d_gene: TRBD1
CDR3aa: ASSFYSGTGYGNEQF

v_gene: TRBV9
j_gene: TRBJ2-7
d_gene: TRBD1
CDR3aa: ASSPRTGGSSYEQY

v_gene: TRBV3-1/TRBV3-2
j_gene: TRBJ2-5
d_gene: .
CDR3aa: ASSPLGGQETQY

v_gene: TRBV9
j_gene: TRBJ2-5
d_gene: TRBD1
CDR3aa: ASSVGQGALETQY

v_gene: TRBV27
j_gene: TRBJ1-1
d_gene: TRBD1
CDR3aa: ASSTGAGTEAF

v_gene: TRBV6-5
j_gene: TRBJ1-2
d_gene: TRBD1
CDR3aa: ASSRQGGGYT

v_gene: TRBV19
j_gene: TRBJ2-5
d_gene: TRBD1
CDR3aa: ASSITGDRQETQY

v_gene: TRBV19
j_gene: TRBJ1-5
d_gene: TRBD1
CDR3aa: ASSMGPGQGGRGNQPQH

v_gene: TRBV21-1
j_gene: TRBJ2-7
d_gene: .
CDR3aa: ASSKVKQGAKKLYEQY

v_gene: TRBV2
j_gene: TRBJ2-7
d_gene: .
CDR3aa: ATQTTGSYEQY

v_gene: TRBV6-5
j_gene: TRBJ2-7
d_gene: TRBD2
CDR3aa: ASRRLAGPIYEQY

v_gene: TRBV7-6
j_gene: TRBJ2-2
d_gene: TRBD2
CDR3aa: ASSSGLAVNTGELF

v_gene: TRBV5-1
j_gene: TRBJ1-4
d_gene: TRBD1
CDR3aa: ASSSGQGEGELF

v_gene: TRBV18
j_gene: TRBJ2-1
d_gene: .
CDR3aa: ASSPGRGFNEQF

v_gene: TRBV6-5
j_gene: TRBJ2-1
d_gene: TRBD1
CDR3aa: ASRRDRGSYNEQF

v_gene: TRBV6-5
j_gene: TRBJ2-7
d_gene: TRBD1
CDR3aa: ASSRQGLNSYEQY

v_gene: TRBV7-3
j_gene: TRBJ2-3
d_gene: TRBD2
CDR3aa: ASSSSGGSTDTQY

v_gene: TRBV27
j_gene: TRBJ2-2
d_gene: .
CDR3aa: ASRPKGTSYSNTGELF

v_gene: TRBV10-2
j_gene: TRBJ2-7
d_gene: TRBD1
CDR3aa: ATSIQQGAGEQY

v_gene: TRBV9
j_gene: TRBJ2-1
d_gene: TRBD2
CDR3aa: ASSVVAGGPNEQF

v_gene: TRBV7-9
j_gene: TRBJ2-1
d_gene: .
CDR3aa: ASRRGDNEQF

v_gene: TRBV29-1
j_gene: TRBJ2-1
d_gene: TRBD1
CDR3aa: SVEARDSSYNEQF

v_gene: TRBV11-3
j_gene: TRBJ2-1
d_gene: .
CDR3aa: ASSSQGLDEQF

v_gene: TRBV9
j_gene: TRBJ2-7
d_gene: TRBD1
CDR3aa: ASSPRQGPYEQY

v_gene: TRBV18
j_gene: TRBJ2-1
d_gene: .
CDR3aa: ASSPSGGMAYNEQF

v_gene: TRBV19
j_gene: TRBJ2-2
d_gene: TRBD2
CDR3aa: ASAGAGGVNTGELF

v_gene: TRBV2
j_gene: TRBJ2-1
d_gene: .
CDR3aa: ASGGPNEQF

v_gene: TRBV6-4
j_gene: TRBJ2-2
d_gene: TRBD2
CDR3aa: ASSSGKDTGELF

v_gene: TRBV2
j_gene: TRBJ1-2
d_gene: TRBD1
CDR3aa: ASSIQQGAVGYT

v_gene: TRBV6-1
j_gene: TRBJ1-2
d_gene: TRBD1
CDR3aa: ASSEDARGYGYT

v_gene: TRBV4-2
j_gene: TRBJ2-1
d_gene: .
CDR3aa: ASSQEGLGNNEQF

v_gene: TRBV6-5
j_gene: TRBJ2-7
d_gene: .
CDR3aa: ASSQAGVEQY

v_gene: TRBV5-1
j_gene: TRBJ1-2
d_gene: .
CDR3aa: ASSSQGDYGYT

v_gene: TRBV5-4
j_gene: TRBJ1-2
d_gene: .
CDR3aa: ASSLAGTNYGYT

v_gene: TRBV10-2
j_gene: TRBJ2-5
d_gene: .
CDR3aa: ASSHRRGGETQY

v_gene: TRBV5-1
j_gene: TRBJ1-2
d_gene: TRBD1
CDR3aa: ASSLGRTGGNYGYT

v_gene: TRBV7-3
j_gene: TRBJ2-7
d_gene: .
CDR3aa: ASSLTGGITYEQY

v_gene: TRBV6-6
j_gene: TRBJ1-2
d_gene: .
CDR3aa: ASSRDINYGYT

v_gene: TRBV6-6
j_gene: TRBJ1-5
d_gene: TRBD1
CDR3aa: ASSLTGQESVPQH

v_gene: TRBV3-1/TRBV3-2
j_gene: TRBJ2-5
d_gene: TRBD2
CDR3aa: ASSQSGGQTQY

v_gene: TRBV6-5
j_gene: TRBJ1-4
d_gene: .
CDR3aa: ASSTGRENEKLF

v_gene: TRBV6-5
j_gene: TRBJ1-4
d_gene: TRBD1
CDR3aa: ASRTGRLGEKLF

v_gene: TRBV4-2
j_gene: TRBJ1-1
d_gene: .
CDR3aa: ASSQVGGLRTEAF

v_gene: TRBV7-9
j_gene: TRBJ1-6
d_gene: .
CDR3aa: ASSKDSPYNSPLH

v_gene: TRBV7-3
j_gene: TRBJ2-3
d_gene: .
CDR3aa: ASSLEGRDTDTQY

v_gene: TRBV30
j_gene: TRBJ1-4
d_gene: TRBD1
CDR3aa: AWRTREGAREKLF

v_gene: TRBV9
j_gene: TRBJ2-3
d_gene: .
CDR3aa: ASSVAGGASTDTQY

v_gene: TRBV28
j_gene: TRBJ1-2
d_gene: TRBD1
CDR3aa: ASSTDLQGRRNYGYT

v_gene: TRBV19
j_gene: TRBJ2-7
d_gene: TRBD1
CDR3aa: ASSRPGQGPYEQY

v_gene: TRBV4-1
j_gene: TRBJ2-1
d_gene: TRBD2
CDR3aa: ASSHWTSGRSEQF

v_gene: TRBV9
j_gene: TRBJ2-2
d_gene: .
CDR3aa: ASNPGRDTGELF

v_gene: TRBV6-6
j_gene: TRBJ1-5
d_gene: .
CDR3aa: ASSGQSYQPQH